The 3 T cell receptor beta chains in this list originate from one sample, sequenced in a study of blood T cell repertoires in COVID-19. Sequencing was performed with immunoSEQ multiplex PCR; in TCRdb, only in-frame clones are kept and a portion is missing. Of around 100,000 clones in the sample, approximately 84% were seen once. Sequencing was done on a sample of peripheral blood. The receptors here all came from a man aged 35 to 55 with acute or convalescent COVID-19.

V is TRBV28 and J is TRBJ1-1; D uncertain. CDR3 size: 12 residues. The V end was cut by 4 bases, the J end by 1 base, with 4 bases between. Germline values: CDR1 MDHEN, CDR2 SYDVKM. The CDR3 spells CASSSGNTEAFF. The DNA of the CDR3 is TGTGCCAGCAGTTCCGGGAACACTGAAGCTTTCTTT.

The chain couples TRBV7-9 to TRBJ1-1; D remains unclear. V shed 7 bases and J shed 3 bases, with 12 bases lying between them. The CDR3 length is 13 residues. Germline CDR1 SEHNR, CDR2 FQNEAQ (reference sequence). CDR3 coding DNA: TGTGCCAGCACCCTCCTCCGAGACACTGAAGCTTTCTTT. This codes for CASTLLRDTEAFF.

The CDR3 nucleotides read TGTGCCAGCAGTTCGGCCTACGAGCAGTACTTC. Translated, it gives CASSSAYEQYF. V usage is TRBV6-5 and J usage is TRBJ2-7; D unclear. The CDR3 runs to 11 residues. Germline assignment: CDR1 MNHEY and CDR2 SVGAGI. Trimming removed 4 bases at V and 2 bases at J, with 3 bases between.